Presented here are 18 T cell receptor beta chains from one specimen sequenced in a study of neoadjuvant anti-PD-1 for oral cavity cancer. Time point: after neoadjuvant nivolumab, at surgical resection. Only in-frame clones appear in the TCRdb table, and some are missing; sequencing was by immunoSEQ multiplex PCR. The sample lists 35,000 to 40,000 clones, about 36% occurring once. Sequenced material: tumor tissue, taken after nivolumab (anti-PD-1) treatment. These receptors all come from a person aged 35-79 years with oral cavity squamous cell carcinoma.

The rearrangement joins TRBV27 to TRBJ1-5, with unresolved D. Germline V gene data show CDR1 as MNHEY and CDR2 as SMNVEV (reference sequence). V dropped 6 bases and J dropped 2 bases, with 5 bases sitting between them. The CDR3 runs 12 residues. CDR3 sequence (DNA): TGTGCCAGCAGAGGAGGCAATCAGCCCCAGCATTTT. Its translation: CASRGGNQPQHF.

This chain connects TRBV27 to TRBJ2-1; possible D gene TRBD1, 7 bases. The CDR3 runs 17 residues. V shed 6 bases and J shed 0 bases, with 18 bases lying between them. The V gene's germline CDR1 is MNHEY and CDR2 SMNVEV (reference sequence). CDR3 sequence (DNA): TGTGCCAGCAGCCCCGGAGGGGGCCCCAGCTCCTACAATGAGCAGTTCTTC. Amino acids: CASSPGGGPSSYNEQFF.

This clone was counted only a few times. The CDR3 region is CASSPAWVNTEAFF. Written as DNA, the CDR3 is TGTGCCAGCAGCCCCGCGTGGGTGAACACTGAAGCTTTCTTT. The rearrangement joins TRBV7-2 to TRBJ1-1; D uncertain. V lost 5 bases and J 0 bases, leaving 10 bases between the germline ends. Germline assignment: CDR1 SGHTA and CDR2 FQGNSA. The CDR3 contains 14 residues.

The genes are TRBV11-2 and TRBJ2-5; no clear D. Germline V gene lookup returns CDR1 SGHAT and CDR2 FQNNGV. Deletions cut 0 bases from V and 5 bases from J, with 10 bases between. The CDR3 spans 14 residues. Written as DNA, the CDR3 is TGTGCCAGCAGCTTAGAGTCCCATTCTGAGACCCAGTACTTC. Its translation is CASSLESHSETQYF.

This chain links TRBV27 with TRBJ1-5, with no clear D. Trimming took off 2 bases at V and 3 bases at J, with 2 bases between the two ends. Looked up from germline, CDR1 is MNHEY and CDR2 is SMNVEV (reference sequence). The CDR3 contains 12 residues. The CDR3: CASSLINQPQHF. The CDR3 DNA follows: TGTGCCAGCAGTTTAATCAATCAGCCCCAGCATTTT.

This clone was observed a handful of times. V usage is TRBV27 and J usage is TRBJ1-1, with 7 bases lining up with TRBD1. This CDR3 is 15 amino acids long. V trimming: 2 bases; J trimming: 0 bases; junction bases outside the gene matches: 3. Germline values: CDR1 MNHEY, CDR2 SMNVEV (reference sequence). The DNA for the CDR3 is TGTGCCAGCAGTTTAGACAGGGTCATGAACACTGAAGCTTTCTTT. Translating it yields CASSLDRVMNTEAFF.

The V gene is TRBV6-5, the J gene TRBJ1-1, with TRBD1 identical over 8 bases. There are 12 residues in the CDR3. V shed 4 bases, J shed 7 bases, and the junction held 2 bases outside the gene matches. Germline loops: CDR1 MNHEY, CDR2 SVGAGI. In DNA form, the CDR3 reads TGTGCCAGCAGTTCCAGGGGGCGTGAAGCTTTCTTT. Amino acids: CASSSRGREAFF.

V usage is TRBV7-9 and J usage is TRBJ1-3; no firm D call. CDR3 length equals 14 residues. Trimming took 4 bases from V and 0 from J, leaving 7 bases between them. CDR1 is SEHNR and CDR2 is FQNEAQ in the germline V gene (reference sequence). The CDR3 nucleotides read TGTGCCAGCAGCTCTCGGACCTCTGGAAACACCATATATTTT. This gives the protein CASSSRTSGNTIYF.

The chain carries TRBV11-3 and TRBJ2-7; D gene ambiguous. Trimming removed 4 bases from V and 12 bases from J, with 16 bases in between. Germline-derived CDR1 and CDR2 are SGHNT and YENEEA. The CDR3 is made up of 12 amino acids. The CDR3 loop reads CASSSGPAAPYF. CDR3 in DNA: TGTGCCAGCAGCTCCGGACCGGCGGCTCCGTACTTC.

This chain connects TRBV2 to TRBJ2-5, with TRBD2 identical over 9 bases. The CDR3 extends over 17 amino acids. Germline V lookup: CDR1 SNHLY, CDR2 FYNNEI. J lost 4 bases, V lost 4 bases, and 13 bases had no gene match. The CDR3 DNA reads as TGTGCCAGCAGTGTCCGGCCTTTAGCGGGAGCAGGAGAGACCCAGTACTTC. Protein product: CASSVRPLAGAGETQYF.

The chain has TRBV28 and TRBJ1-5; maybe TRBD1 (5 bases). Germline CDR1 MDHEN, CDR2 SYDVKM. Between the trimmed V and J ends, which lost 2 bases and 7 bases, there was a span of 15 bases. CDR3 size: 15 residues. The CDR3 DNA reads TGTGCCAGCAGTTTACCGGGACGGCGGGAGCAGCCCCAGCATTTT. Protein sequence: CASSLPGRREQPQHF.

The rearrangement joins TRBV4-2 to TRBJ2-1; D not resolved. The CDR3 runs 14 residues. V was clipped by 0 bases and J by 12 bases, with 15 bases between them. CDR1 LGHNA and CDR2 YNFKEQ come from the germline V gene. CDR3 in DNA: TGTGCCAGCAGCCAAGACTTCGGACCGACTTCGCAGTTCTTC. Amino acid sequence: CASSQDFGPTSQFF.

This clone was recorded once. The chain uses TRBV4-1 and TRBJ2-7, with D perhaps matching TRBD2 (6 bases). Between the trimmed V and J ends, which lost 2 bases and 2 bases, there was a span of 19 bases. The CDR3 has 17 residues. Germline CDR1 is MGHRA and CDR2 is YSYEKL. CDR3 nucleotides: TGCGCCAGCAGCCAACCGAATTCTCTAGCGAATACCTACGAGCAGTACTTC. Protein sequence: CASSQPNSLANTYEQYF.

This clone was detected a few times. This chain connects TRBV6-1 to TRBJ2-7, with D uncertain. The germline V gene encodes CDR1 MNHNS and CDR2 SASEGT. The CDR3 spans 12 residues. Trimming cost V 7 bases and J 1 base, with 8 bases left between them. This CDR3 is CASTGKSYEQYF. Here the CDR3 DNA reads TGTGCCAGCACAGGTAAGTCCTACGAGCAGTACTTC.

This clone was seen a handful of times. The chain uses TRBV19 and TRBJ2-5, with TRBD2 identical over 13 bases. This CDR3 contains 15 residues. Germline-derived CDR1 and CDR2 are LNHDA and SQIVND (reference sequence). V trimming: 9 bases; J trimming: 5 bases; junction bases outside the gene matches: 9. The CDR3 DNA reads TGTGCCAGACGGACTAGCGGGAGTTGGTTGGAGACCCAGTACTTC. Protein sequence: CARRTSGSWLETQYF.

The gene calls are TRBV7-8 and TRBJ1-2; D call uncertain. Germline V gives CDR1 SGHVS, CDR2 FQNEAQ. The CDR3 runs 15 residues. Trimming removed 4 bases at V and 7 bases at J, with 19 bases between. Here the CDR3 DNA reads TGTGCCAGCAGCTCATCGCGCAGGTCCGCCTCTGGCTACACCTTC. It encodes CASSSSRRSASGYTF.

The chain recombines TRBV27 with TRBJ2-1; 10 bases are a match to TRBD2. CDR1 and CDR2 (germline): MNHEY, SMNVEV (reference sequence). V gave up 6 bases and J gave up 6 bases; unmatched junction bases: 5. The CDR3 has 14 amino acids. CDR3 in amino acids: CASRPSGGTNEQFF. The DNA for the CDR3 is TGTGCCAGCAGACCTAGCGGGGGTACCAATGAGCAGTTCTTC.

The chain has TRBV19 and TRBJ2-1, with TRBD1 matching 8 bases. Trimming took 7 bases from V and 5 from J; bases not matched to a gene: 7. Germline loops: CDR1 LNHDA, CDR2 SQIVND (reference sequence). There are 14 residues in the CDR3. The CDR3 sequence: CASTRTGIHNEQFF. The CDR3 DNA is TGTGCCAGTACGCGGACAGGGATACACAATGAGCAGTTCTTC.